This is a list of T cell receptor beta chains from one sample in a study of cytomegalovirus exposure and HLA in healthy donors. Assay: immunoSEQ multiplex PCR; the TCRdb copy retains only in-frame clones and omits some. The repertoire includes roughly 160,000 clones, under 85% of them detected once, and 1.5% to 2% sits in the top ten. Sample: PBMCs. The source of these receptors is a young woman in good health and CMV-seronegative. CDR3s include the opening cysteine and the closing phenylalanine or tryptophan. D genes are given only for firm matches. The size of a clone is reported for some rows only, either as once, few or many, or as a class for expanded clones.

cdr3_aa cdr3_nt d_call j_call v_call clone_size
CASKQRTVNTEAFF TGCGCCAGCAAACAGCGGACTGTGAACACTGAAGCTTTCTTT NA TRBJ1-1 TRBV5-1 NA
CSVGTGTGERETQYF TGCAGCGTTGGTACCGGGACAGGGGAACGGGAGACCCAGTACTTC TRBD1 TRBJ2-5 TRBV29-1 NA
CASSLQQGGQYF TGTGCCAGCAGCTTACAACAGGGTGGGCAGTACTTC NA TRBJ2-7 TRBV7-9 once
CASRSTSGTGELFF TGTGCCAGCAGATCGACTAGCGGGACCGGGGAGCTGTTTTTT TRBD2 TRBJ2-2 TRBV7-2 NA
CASSYSGRALHEQYF TGTGCCAGCAGTTACAGCGGGAGGGCCCTCCACGAGCAGTACTTC TRBD2 TRBJ2-7 TRBV6-5 NA
CASSPRTTGLHTEAFF TGTGCCAGCTCACCACGCACAACAGGTCTTCACACTGAAGCTTTCTTT NA TRBJ1-1 TRBV18 NA
CAISKGATSGGFNEQFF TGTGCCATCTCGAAGGGGGCGACTAGCGGGGGATTCAATGAGCAGTTCTTC TRBD2 TRBJ2-1 TRBV10-3 NA
CASSGRGVNEKLFF TGCGCCAGCAGTGGGAGGGGCGTAAATGAAAAACTGTTTTTT NA TRBJ1-4 TRBV10-1 NA
CASSLRQRNTEAFF TGTGCCAGCAGCCTAAGACAGAGGAACACTGAAGCTTTCTTT NA TRBJ1-1 TRBV5-6 NA
CASSPQGAGRAAFF TGTGCCAGCTCACCCCAGGGAGCGGGGCGCGCAGCTTTCTTT NA TRBJ1-1 TRBV18 few
CASSLGADTEAFF TGCGCCAGCAGCTTGGGAGCGGACACTGAAGCTTTCTTT NA TRBJ1-1 TRBV5-1 few